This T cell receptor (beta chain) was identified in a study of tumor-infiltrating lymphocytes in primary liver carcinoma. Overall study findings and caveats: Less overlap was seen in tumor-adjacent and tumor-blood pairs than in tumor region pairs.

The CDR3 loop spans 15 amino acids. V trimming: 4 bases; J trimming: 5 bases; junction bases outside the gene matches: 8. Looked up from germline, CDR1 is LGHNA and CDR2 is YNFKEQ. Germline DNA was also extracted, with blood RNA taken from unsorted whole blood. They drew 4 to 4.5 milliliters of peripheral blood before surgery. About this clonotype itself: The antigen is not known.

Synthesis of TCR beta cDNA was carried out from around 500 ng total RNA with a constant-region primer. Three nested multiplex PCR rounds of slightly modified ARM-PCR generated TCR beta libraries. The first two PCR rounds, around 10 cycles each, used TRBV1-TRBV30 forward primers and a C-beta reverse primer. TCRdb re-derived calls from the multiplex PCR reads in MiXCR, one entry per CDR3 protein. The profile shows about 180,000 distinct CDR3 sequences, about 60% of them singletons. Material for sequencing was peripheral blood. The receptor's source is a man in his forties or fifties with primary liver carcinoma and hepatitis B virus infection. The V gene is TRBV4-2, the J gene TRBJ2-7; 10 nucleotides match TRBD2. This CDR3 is CASSRETSGINEQYF. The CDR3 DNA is TGTGCCAGCAGCCGAGAAACTAGCGGGATCAACGAGCAGTACTTC.